This entry concerns a single TCR beta chain. Which antigen it targets is not known. No base quality information exists; no much larger clone differs at one position. The data are from a study of beta chain features in type 1 diabetes (dated 2018 in TCRdb). Study-level background: Mean age, gender distribution, total cell number and subset yield were not different between patients and healthy donors. A total of roughly 99,000,000 sorted cells were examined across all samples, and the number of cells per subset was strongly correlated with RNA yield. In the study, TCRB repertoires of sorted circulating CD4+ T cell subsets from recently diagnosed type 1 diabetes patients were compared with those of matched healthy donors. Whereas all 30 or so donors provided naive and central memory subsets, regulatory and stem cell-like memory subsets were isolated from just 8 patients and roughly 8 healthy donors.

The High Capacity cDNA Reverse Transcription Kit was used to reverse transcribe all of the isolated RNA, meaning that expressed TCRB transcripts were what got sequenced. Naive, central memory and regulatory T cell samples underwent deep immunoSEQ sequencing, averaging around 3.9 million total reads per sample. Sorted cells were lysed in RLT buffer, and RNA was extracted using DNase-treated RNeasy Micro or Mini kits according to cell number. Each cell subset was processed separately to prevent cross-contamination, with patient and healthy donor samples processed together. TCRB sequences were amplified from cDNA with the immunoSEQ multiplex PCR, producing 87-bp fragments spanning the CDR3 region. Amplicons were sequenced on the Illumina HiSeq platform. On the study's bioinformatics: PCR bias was computationally corrected using synthetic template baselines, reads within Hamming distance 2 were collapsed, and singletons that could not be merged were discarded. By aligning reads against IMGT, V, D and J genes, CDR3 length, and insertions or deletions at six rearrangement sites were assigned. Within each subset, clonotype counts were normalized to sorted cell number, after which true diversity and Gini coefficients were computed with the tcR R package. Repertoire sharing was quantified using the overlap coefficient calculated on TCRB nucleotide sequences. As stored in TCRdb, this immuneACCESS dataset retains in-frame rearrangements with V and J assigned. A fraction of the clones does not appear; measured against another copy, unresolved V genes explain less than half of the discrepancy, and the remainder lacks a known reason. The V and J calls and clone size are taken from that table; D and trimming were inferred from the DNA. This sample gives about 180,000 clones in total; more than 10% of them show up just once. Jointly, the top ten make up around 0.63% of the sample.

A single peripheral blood draw of about 116 mL on average was collected from each donor into heparinised tubes. Using a panel that included CD45RO, CCR7, CD25, CD127, CD95 and CD27, naive, central memory, regulatory and stem cell-like memory CD4+ T cells were sorted on a BD FACSAria II. A purity above 98% was achieved for all sorted populations. Right away, PBMCs were isolated by Lymphoprep density gradient centrifugation and were stained directly, with no culture step. So that batch effects would be minimized, each experiment stained and sorted samples in pairs, pairing one healthy donor with one patient. Beyond this particular receptor, the publication reports: The naive, central memory and regulatory TCRB repertoires appeared to resemble one another more closely among patients than among healthy donors. Because small numbers of individuals were included in the HLA sub-analyses, any influence of HLA type on TCRB rearrangement was left unresolved. Sequencing cDNA rather than genomic DNA could over-represent highly expressing activated cells, although activation and CD3 levels did not differ between groups. PCR may preferentially amplify shorter templates, but because patient and control samples were amplified and corrected together, any resulting skew would affect both groups equally. A moderate but significant shortening of TCRB CDR3 length was observed in type 1 diabetes patients in all four CD4+ subsets. At VDJ recombination sites, patients with type 1 diabetes made fewer insertions and deleted more nucleotides, a pattern implying thymic rearrangement abnormalities.

V is trimmed back by 1 base and J by 10 bases, and the junction contains 15 bases that no gene match accounts for. The CDR3 spans 18 residues, from the cysteine through the phenylalanine. Only CDR3 DNA is held: 54 bases, read in frame from base 1. Via the germline V gene, CDR1 is SGHTA and CDR2 FQGNSA. The TCR was taken from a woman in her late teens or twenties in good health. Sequenced material: central memory CD4+ T cells from blood. The chain links TRBV7-2 with TRBJ2-1; 11 junctional bases match TRBD2. CDR3 loop: CASSLGGLASGRLGEQFF. The nucleotide sequence reads TGTGCCAGCAGCTTAGGAGGGTTGGCTAGCGGGAGGCTTGGGGAGCAGTTCTTC.